This T cell receptor beta chain stems from a study of T cell repertoires in cytomegalovirus infection. Turning to the study itself: CMV epitopes used comprised recently identified HLA-C-restricted ones and well-studied HLA-B-restricted ones.

The study, taken as a whole, reports: HLA-C-restricted CMV clonotypes gave the most frequent clonotype in two of eight donors. Carriers of CMV and the relevant HLA type were discriminated by public TCR beta frequency.

A word on this clonotype: Its antigen is unknown.

TCRdb recomputed calls from the reads with MiXCR, one row per CDR3 protein. The sample includes about 900,000 distinct CDR3 sequences, 31% of them seen just once. CDR3 length equals 13 residues. V was pared by 6 bases and J by 8 bases, with 6 bases of the junction left unmatched. CDR1 SEHNR and CDR2 FQNEAQ come from the germline V gene (reference sequence). This sample comprised cultured CD8+ T cells from PBMCs, obtained from culture after CMV antigen stimulation. The sequence was collected from a human donor in good health (CMV status not recorded). Some clones in this sample may be carry-over from other donors' samples. The rearrangement joins TRBV7-9 to TRBJ1-4, with 7 bases aligning to TRBD1. CDR3 sequence: CASSYETGEKLFF. The CDR3, as DNA: TGTGCCAGCAGTTATGAGACAGGGGAAAAACTGTTTTTT.